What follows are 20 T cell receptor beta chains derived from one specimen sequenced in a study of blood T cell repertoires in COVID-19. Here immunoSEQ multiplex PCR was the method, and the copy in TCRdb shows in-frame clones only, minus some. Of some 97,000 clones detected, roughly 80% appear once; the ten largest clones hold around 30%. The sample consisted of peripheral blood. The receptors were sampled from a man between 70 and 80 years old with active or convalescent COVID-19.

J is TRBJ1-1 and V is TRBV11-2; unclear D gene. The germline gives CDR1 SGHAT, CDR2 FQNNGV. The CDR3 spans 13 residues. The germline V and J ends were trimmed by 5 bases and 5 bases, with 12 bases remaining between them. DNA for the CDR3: TGTGCCAGCAGCGTAGGTGCGGTAACTGAAGCTTTCTTT. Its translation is CASSVGAVTEAFF.

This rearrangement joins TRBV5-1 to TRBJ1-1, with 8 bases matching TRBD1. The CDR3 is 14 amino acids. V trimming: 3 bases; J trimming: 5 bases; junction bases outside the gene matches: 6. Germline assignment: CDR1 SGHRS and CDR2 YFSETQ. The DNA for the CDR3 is TGCGCCAGCAGCTCCCGCACAGGGGGGACTGAAGCTTTCTTT. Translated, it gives CASSSRTGGTEAFF.

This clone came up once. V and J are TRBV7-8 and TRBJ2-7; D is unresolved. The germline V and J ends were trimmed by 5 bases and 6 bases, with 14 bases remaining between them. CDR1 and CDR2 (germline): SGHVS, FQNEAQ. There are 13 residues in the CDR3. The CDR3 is CASSRTTIREQYF. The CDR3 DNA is TGTGCCAGCAGCAGAACTACGATCCGCGAGCAGTACTTC. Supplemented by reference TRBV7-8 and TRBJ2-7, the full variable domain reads GAGVSQSPRYKVAKRGQDVALRCDPISGHVSLFWYQQALGQGPEFLTYFQNEAQLDKSGLPSDRFFAERPEGSVSTLKIQRTQQEDSAVYLCASSRTTIREQYFGPGTRLTVT.

The DNA of the CDR3 is TGTGCCAGCAGTGTGACAGGACCCTACGAGCAGTACTTC. It encodes CASSVTGPYEQYF. The chain employs TRBV5-6 and TRBJ2-7, with a tentative D call TRBD1 (6 bases). The CDR3 extends over 13 amino acids. Trimming removed 5 bases at V and 2 bases at J, with 11 bases between. Germline V lookup: CDR1 SGHDT, CDR2 YYEEEE.

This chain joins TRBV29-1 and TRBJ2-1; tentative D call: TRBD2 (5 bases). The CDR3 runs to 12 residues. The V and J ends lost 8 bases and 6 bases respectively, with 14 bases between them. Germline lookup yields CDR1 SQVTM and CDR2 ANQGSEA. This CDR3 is CSTVRAGNEQFF. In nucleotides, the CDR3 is TGCAGCACCGTGAGGGCAGGCAATGAGCAGTTCTTC.

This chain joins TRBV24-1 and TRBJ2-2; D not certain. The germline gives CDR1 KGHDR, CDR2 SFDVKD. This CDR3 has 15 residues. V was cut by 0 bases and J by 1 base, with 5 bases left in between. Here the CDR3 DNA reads TGTGCCACCAGTGATTTGCAACAGAACACCGGGGAGCTGTTTTTT. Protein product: CATSDLQQNTGELFF.

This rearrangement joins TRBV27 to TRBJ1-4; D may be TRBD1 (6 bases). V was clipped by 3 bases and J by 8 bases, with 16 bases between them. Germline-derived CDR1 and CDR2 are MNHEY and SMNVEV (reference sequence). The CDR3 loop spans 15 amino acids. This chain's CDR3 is CASSFGRQGWEKLFF. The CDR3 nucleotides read TGTGCCAGCAGTTTTGGACGGCAGGGGTGGGAAAAACTGTTTTTT.

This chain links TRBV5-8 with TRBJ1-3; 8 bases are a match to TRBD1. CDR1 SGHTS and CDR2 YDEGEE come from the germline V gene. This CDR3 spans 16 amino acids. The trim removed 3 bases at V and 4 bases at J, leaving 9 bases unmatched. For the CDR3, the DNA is TGTGCCAGCAGCTCACGGACAGGGAGATACGGAAACACCATATATTTT. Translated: CASSSRTGRYGNTIYF. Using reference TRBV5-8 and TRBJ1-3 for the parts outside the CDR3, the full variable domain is EAGVTQSPTHLIKTRGQQATLRCSPISGHTSVYWYQQALGLGLQFLLWYDEGEERNRGNFPPRFSGRQFPNYSSELNVNALELEDSALYLCASSSRTGRYGNTIYFGEGSWLTVV.

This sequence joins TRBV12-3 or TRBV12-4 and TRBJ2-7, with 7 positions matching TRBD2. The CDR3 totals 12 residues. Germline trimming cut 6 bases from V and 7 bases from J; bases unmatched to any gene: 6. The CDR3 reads CASRRESREQYF. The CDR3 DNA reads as TGTGCCAGCAGGCGGGAGTCGCGGGAGCAGTACTTC.

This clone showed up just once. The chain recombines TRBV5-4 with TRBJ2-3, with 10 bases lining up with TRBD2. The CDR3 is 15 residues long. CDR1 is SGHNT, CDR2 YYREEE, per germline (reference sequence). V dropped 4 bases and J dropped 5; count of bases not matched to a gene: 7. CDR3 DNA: TGTGCCAGCAGCCTCAGCGGGGGGGCCGTAGATACGCAGTATTTT. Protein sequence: CASSLSGGAVDTQYF.

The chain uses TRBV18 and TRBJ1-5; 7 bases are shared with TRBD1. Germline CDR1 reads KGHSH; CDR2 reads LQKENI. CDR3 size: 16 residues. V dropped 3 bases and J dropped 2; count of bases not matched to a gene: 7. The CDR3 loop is CASSPTQGEGNQPQHF. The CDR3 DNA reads TGTGCCAGCTCACCGACTCAGGGGGAGGGCAATCAGCCCCAGCATTTT.

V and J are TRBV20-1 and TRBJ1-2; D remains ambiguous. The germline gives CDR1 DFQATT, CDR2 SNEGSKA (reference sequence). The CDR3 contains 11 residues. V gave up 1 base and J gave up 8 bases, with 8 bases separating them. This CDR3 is CSARAEVGYTF. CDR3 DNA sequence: TGCAGTGCTAGAGCAGAGGTGGGCTACACCTTC.

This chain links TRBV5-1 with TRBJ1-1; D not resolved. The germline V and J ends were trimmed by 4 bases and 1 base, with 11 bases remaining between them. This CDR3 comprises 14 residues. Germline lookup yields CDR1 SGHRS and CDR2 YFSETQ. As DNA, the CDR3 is TGCGCCAGCAGCGTGAGCGTTGGGAACACTGAAGCTTTCTTT. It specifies CASSVSVGNTEAFF.

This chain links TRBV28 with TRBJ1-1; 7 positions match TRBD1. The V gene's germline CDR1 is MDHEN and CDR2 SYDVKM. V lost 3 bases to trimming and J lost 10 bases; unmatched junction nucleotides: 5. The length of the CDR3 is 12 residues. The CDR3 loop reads CASSFQGVGAFF. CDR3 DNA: TGTGCCAGCAGTTTCCAGGGGGTGGGAGCTTTCTTT.

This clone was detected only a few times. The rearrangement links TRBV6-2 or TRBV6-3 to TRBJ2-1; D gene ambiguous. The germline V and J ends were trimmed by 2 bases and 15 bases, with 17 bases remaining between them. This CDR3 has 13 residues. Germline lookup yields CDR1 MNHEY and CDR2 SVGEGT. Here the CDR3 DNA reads TGTGCCAGCAGTTACGGTTCAGGTTCCTCTGGGTTCTTC. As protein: CASSYGSGSSGFF.

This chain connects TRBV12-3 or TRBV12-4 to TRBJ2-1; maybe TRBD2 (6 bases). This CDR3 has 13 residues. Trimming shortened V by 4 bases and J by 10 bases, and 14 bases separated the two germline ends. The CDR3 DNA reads TGTGCCAGCAGTTCGGGGGAAGGCGAGGAGCAGTTCTTC. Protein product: CASSSGEGEEQFF.

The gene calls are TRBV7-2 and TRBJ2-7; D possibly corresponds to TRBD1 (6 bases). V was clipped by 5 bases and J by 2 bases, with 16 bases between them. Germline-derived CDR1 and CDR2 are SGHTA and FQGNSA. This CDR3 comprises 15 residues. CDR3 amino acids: CASSPRRQAPYEQYF. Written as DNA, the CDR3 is TGTGCCAGCAGCCCCCGAAGACAGGCACCCTACGAGCAGTACTTC.

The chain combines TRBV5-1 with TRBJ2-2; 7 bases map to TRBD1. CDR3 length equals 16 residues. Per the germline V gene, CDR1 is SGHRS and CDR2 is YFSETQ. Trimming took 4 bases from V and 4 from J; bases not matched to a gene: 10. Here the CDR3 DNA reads TGCGCCAGCAGCAACCCGACAGGGATAATCACCGGGGAGCTGTTTTTT. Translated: CASSNPTGIITGELFF.

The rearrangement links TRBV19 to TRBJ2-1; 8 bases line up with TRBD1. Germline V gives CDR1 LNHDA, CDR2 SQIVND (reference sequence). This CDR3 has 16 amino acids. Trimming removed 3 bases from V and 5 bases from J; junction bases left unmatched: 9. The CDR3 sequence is CASSIFRGQANNEQFF. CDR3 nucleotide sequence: TGTGCCAGTAGTATCTTCCGGGGACAGGCCAACAATGAGCAGTTCTTC.

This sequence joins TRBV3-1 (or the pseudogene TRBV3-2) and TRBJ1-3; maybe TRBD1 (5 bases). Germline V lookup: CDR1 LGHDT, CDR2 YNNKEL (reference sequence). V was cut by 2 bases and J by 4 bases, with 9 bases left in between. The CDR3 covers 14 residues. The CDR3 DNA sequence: TGTGCCAGCAGCCAAACAGGCTCCGGAAACACCATATATTTT. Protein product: CASSQTGSGNTIYF.